A single T cell receptor (beta chain) is shown here with its context. This clonotype was detected a few times. Its target antigen remains unknown. No much larger clone is present one base from it, and per-base qualities are unavailable. From cysteine to phenylalanine, the CDR3 is 14 amino acids long. CDR3 DNA is the only sequence kept; it has 42 bases, read in frame from the first base. According to the germline V gene, CDR1 reads MNHEY and CDR2 reads SVGEGT. The junction shows trimming of 4 bases on V and 4 bases on J, plus 13 bases between the germline ends. This specimen's treatment or condition label, per the study, means: live attenuated yellow fever vaccine strain. PBMCs were isolated from peripheral blood using a standard Ficoll-Paque protocol. Dynabeads CD4 and CD8 positive selection kits were used to isolate CD4 and CD8 T-cell fractions. TriZol was used to extract RNA from bulk PBMCs, CD4 and CD8 fractions, and dextramer-positive and dextramer-negative fractions.

These data are taken from a study of T cells after yellow fever vaccination (dated by TCRdb to about 2019). With respect to the entire study: The SMART-Seq v4 Ultra Low Input RNA kit was used to prepare libraries from fractions with low cell numbers. Bulk PBMC replicates and cell subsets were isolated from blood drawn at multiple timepoints before and after both primary and secondary immunization. Two healthy male donors made up the cohort, one aged 18 to 29 years and the other aged 30 to 40 years. To follow T-cell clones before and after both primary and booster YFV17D yellow fever vaccination, bulk TCR alpha and beta repertoires underwent longitudinal sequencing. What the work shows at the level of the full study, not this receptor alone: A small share of clonotypes was detected in both CD4 and CD8 compartments, with the overlap likely arising from convergent recombination. FACS-sorted repertoires could contain abundant contaminating clonotypes from the bulk population, so computational filtering was required. The study included only a couple of donors, which limits how far the findings can be generalized. Most clones expanded after primary vaccination were re-detected after the booster (almost 98% of CD4 and around 88% of CD8), suggesting broad memory maintenance. Compared with the primary T-cell response, the secondary T-cell response was faster but weaker, reaching its peak on day 5 rather than on day 15.

For sequencing, an Illumina NovaSeq 6000 was employed. Synthesis of TCR cDNA relied on 5'RACE template switching, a step that introduced a universal primer site along with unique molecular identifiers. Priming for cDNA synthesis came from both the TCR alpha and TCR beta constant segments. Library amplification used two PCR steps, and the second PCR step added sample barcodes and sequencing adapters. Sequencing of libraries was done on Illumina HiSeq 2500 (2x100 bp) or NovaSeq (2x150 bp). In the paper's pipeline: Demultiplexing of reads and collapsing into UMI consensus sequences were performed with MIGEC, and V(D)J alignment was carried out with MiXCR. Using edgeR on replicate PBMC samples, clonotypes were called vaccine-responding if FDR was below 0.01 and the log2 fold change was above 5 up to day 15. Bulk clonotypes were assigned CD4 or CD8 identity according to which sequenced CD4 or CD8 repertoire held them at higher abundance. TCRdb trimmed the raw reads at Q25, called clones with MiXCR and kept productive beta chains. Under each unique CDR3 protein, matching rows form one entry showing the most common genes and DNA. The V and J calls were not made by the authors but by TCRdb's processing. The sample records about 170,000 distinct CDR3 sequences, 9.5% to 11% of which are singletons. The ten largest clonotypes hold 30% to 45% of the sample.

The sample here was CD8+ T cells sorted from PBMCs, taken 15 days after the yellow fever booster vaccination. The receptor comes from a man younger than 30 who received the YFV17D yellow fever vaccine. Here the chain combines TRBV6-2 or TRBV6-3 and TRBJ1-1; no D gene is confidently identified. The CDR3 region: CASSLTRVGTEAFF. In nucleotides, the sequence is TGTGCCAGCAGTTTGACGCGGGTCGGCACTGAAGCTTTCTTT.